This TCR beta chain was observed in a study of blood T cell repertoires in COVID-19. This CDR3 spans 15 amino acids. Per the germline V gene, CDR1 is SGDLS and CDR2 is YYNGEE. Trimming shortened V by 2 bases and J by 6 bases, and 15 bases separated the two germline ends. In the original analysis: Estimation of nucleated cell counts relied on the amplification of reference gene primers. Assay: immunoSEQ multiplex PCR; the TCRdb copy retains only in-frame clones and omits some. D and trimming were read from the DNA, whereas the V and J calls and clone size are those reported in that table. The table records 70,000 to 95,000 clones, about 90% of them present only once.

The TCR originated in a woman older than 75 with acute or convalescent COVID-19. The sequenced sample was peripheral blood. The chain uses TRBV9 and TRBJ2-1; D gene uncertain. The CDR3: CASSVGVTVTNEQFF. The CDR3 DNA follows: TGTGCCAGCAGCGTCGGTGTTACGGTTACCAATGAGCAGTTCTTC.